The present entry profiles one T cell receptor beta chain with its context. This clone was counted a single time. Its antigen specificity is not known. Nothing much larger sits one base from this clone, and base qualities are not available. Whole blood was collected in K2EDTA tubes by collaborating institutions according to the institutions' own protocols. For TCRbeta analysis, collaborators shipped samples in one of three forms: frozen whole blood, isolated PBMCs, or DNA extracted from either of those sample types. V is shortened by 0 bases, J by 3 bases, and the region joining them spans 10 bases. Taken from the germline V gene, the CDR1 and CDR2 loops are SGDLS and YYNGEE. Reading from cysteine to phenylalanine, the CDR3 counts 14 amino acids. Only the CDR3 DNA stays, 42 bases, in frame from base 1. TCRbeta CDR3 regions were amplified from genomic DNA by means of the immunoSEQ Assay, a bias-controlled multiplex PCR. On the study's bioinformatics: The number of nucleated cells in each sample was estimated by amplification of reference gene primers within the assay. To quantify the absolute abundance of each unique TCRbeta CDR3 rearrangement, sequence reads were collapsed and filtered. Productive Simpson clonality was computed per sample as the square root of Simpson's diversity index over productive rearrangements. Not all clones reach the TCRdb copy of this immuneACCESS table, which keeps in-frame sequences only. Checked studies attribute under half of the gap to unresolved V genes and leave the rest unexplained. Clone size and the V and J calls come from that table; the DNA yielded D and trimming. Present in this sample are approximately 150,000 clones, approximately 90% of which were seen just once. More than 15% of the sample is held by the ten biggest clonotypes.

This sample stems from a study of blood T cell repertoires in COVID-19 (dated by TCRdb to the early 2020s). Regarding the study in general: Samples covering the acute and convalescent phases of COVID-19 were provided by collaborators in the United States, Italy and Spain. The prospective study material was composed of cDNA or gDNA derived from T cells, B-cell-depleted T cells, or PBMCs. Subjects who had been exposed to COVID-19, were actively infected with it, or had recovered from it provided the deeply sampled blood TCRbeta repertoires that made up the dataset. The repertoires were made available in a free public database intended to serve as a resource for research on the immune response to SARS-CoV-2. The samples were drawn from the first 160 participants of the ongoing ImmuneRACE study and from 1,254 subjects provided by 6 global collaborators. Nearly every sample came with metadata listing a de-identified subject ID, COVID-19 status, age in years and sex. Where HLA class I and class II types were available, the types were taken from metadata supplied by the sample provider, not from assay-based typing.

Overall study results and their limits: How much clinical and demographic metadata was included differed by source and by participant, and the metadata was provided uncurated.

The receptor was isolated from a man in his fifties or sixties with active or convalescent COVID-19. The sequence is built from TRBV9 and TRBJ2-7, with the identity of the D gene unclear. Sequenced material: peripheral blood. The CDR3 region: CASSVDISYYEQYF. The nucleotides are TGTGCCAGCAGCGTAGATATCTCCTACTACGAGCAGTACTTC.